This T cell receptor (beta chain) was sequenced for a study of T-cell memory formation after mild COVID-19. In this sample, this clonotype turned up a few times. MiXCR, run by TCRdb on the 5' RACE reads, gives a single entry per CDR3 protein. Counted here are about 180,000 distinct CDR3 sequences, about a fifth occurring once; the ten biggest clones make up 3.9%. Deletions cut 8 bases from V and 7 bases from J, with 15 bases between. Germline loops: CDR1 MDHEN, CDR2 SYDVKM. There are 14 residues in the CDR3. The TCR was taken from a young man who had mild COVID-19 (a few samples of this study predate the infection). Cell type and time point are not known. Source material: PBMCs or a T cell subset sorted from them (not recorded which). J is TRBJ1-6 and V is TRBV28, with D unclear. The CDR3, as DNA: TGTGCCAGCCTTCCCGGTATAGCCAATTCACCCCTCCACTTT. The encoded protein is CASLPGIANSPLHF. The full variable domain, its missing parts supplied by reference TRBV28 and TRBJ1-6, is DVKVTQSSRYLVKRTGEKVFLECVQDMDHENMFWYRQDPGLGLRLIYFSYDVKMKEKGDIPEGYSVSREKKERFSLILESASTNQTSMYLCASLPGIANSPLHFGNGTRLTVT.